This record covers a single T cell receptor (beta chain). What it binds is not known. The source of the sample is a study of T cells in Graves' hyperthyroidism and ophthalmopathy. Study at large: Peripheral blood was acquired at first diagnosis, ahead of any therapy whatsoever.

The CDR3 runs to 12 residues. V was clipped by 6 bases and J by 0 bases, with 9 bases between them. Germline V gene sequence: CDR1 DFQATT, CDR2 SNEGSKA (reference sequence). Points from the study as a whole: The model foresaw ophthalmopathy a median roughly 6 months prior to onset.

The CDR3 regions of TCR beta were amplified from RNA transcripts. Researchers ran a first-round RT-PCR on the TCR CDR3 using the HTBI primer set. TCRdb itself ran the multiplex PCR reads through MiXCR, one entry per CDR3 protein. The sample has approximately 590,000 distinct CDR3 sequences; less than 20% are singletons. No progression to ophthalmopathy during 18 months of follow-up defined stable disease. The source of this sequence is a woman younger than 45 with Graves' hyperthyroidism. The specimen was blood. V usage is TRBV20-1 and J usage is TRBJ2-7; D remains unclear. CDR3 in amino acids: CSAAPVSYEQYF. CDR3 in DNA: TGCAGTGCCGCCCCAGTCTCCTACGAGCAGTACTTC.